Given below is one TCR beta chain in context. This CDR3 comprises 14 residues. V lost 1 base to trimming and J lost 4 bases, with 11 bases between them. The germline gives CDR1 SGHNT, CDR2 YYREEE (reference sequence). This sample is drawn from a study of shared clonotypes between healthy human individuals. Libraries were prepared by immunoSEQ multiplex PCR; TCRdb keeps only in-frame clonotypes and omits some of them. The sample lists roughly 2.2 million clones, approximately 95% seen once, with roughly 0.36% in the top ten. The sequence was collected from a man aged 18 to 29 in good health. Some clones in this sample may be carry-over from other donors' samples. The sequenced sample consisted of naive CD4+ T cells from PBMCs. Subset described: CD45RA+ positively selected. The V call is TRBV5-4, the J call TRBJ1-1, with TRBD1 as a possible D gene (5 bases). CDR3 in amino acids: CASSLRGGVTEAFF. The CDR3 bases are TGTGCCAGCAGCTTGCGGGGGGGAGTCACTGAAGCTTTCTTT.